These 22 T cell receptor beta chains were all obtained from the same sample, sequenced in a study of blood T cell repertoires in COVID-19. Only in-frame clones appear in the TCRdb table, and some are missing; sequencing was by immunoSEQ multiplex PCR. The sample has around 50,000 clones, 90% seen once. The sample was peripheral blood. Receptors originate from a man between 65 and 85 years old with acute or convalescent COVID-19.

The chain joins TRBV9 to TRBJ1-1, with 10 bases fitting TRBD1. V trimming: 0 bases; J trimming: 4 bases; junction bases outside the gene matches: 12. The CDR3 runs to 18 residues. CDR1 is SGDLS and CDR2 is YYNGEE in the germline V gene. The CDR3 reads CASSVEPGQGGGSTEAFF. Here the CDR3 DNA reads TGTGCCAGCAGCGTAGAGCCCGGACAGGGGGGAGGAAGCACTGAAGCTTTCTTT.

The chain employs TRBV2 and TRBJ1-5; 8 bases are a match to TRBD1. Trimming took 4 bases from V and 6 from J; bases not matched to a gene: 5. The length of the CDR3 is 14 residues. Germline V gene lookup returns CDR1 SNHLY and CDR2 FYNNEI. This CDR3 is CASSAQGAGQPQHF. The DNA of the CDR3 is TGTGCCAGCAGTGCCCAGGGGGCCGGTCAGCCCCAGCATTTT.

The chain carries TRBV7-2 and TRBJ1-3; 8 bases align to TRBD1. The junction had 5 bases not matched to a gene; V was cut back by 3 bases and J by 1 base. From germline, CDR1 is SGHTA and CDR2 FQGNSA. The CDR3 has 16 amino acids. For the CDR3, the DNA is TGTGCCAGCAGCTTCCAGGGGGCGCATTCTGGAAACACCATATATTTT. It specifies CASSFQGAHSGNTIYF.

The chain employs TRBV3-1 (or the pseudogene TRBV3-2) and TRBJ2-1; tentatively, D is TRBD2 (6 bases). V was cut by 0 bases and J by 4 bases, with 13 bases left in between. Germline V CDR1 and CDR2: LGHDT, YNNKEL (reference sequence). The CDR3 has 16 amino acids. CDR3 protein: CASSQDHPLAYNEQFF. CDR3 coding DNA: TGTGCCAGCAGCCAAGATCATCCGCTAGCGTACAATGAGCAGTTCTTC.

The chain employs TRBV14 and TRBJ2-7, with 7 positions matching TRBD2. CDR1 is SGHDN and CDR2 is FVKESK in the germline V gene. The trim removed 1 base at V and 0 bases at J, leaving 3 bases unmatched. This CDR3 is 15 amino acids long. The CDR3 DNA follows: TGTGCCAGCAGCCAAGGGGGGGGGAGCTCCTACGAGCAGTACTTC. It specifies CASSQGGGSSYEQYF.

The chain is built from TRBV9 and TRBJ1-2; 10 bases line up with TRBD1. From germline, CDR1 is SGDLS and CDR2 YYNGEE. The J segment lost 0 bases and the V segment lost 3 bases, leaving 5 bases of the junction unmatched. The CDR3 is 16 residues long. The CDR3 spells CASSGQGALANYGYTF. In nucleotides, the CDR3 is TGTGCCAGCAGCGGACAGGGGGCCCTAGCTAACTATGGCTACACCTTC. Full variable domain (outside the CDR3, taken from reference TRBV9 and TRBJ1-2): DSGVTQTPKHLITATGQRVTLRCSPRSGDLSVYWYQQSLDQGLQFLIQYYNGEERAKGNILERFSAQQFPDLHSELNLSSLELGDSALYFCASSGQGALANYGYTFGSGTRLTVV.

The chain combines TRBV28 with TRBJ2-7; D unresolved. This CDR3 comprises 13 residues. Germline V gives CDR1 MDHEN, CDR2 SYDVKM. With 7 bases removed from V and 3 bases from J, the gap between germline ends came to 13 bases. This CDR3 reads CASMMLSNYEQYF. The DNA for the CDR3 is TGTGCCAGCATGATGCTGAGTAACTACGAGCAGTACTTC.

The chain links TRBV3-1 (or the pseudogene TRBV3-2) to TRBJ1-5; D might be TRBD1 (5 bases). Germline CDR1 and CDR2: LGHDT and YNNKEL (reference sequence). There are 15 residues in the CDR3. The V and J ends lost 4 bases and 11 bases respectively, with 21 bases between them. Written as DNA, the CDR3 is TGTGCCAGCAGCCCCTTCTTGGCGGGGAGGGGAGCCCAGCATTTT. Residues: CASSPFLAGRGAQHF.

This rearrangement joins TRBV6-4 to TRBJ2-1; 10 bases line up with TRBD1. The J segment lost 2 bases and the V segment lost 2 bases, leaving 0 bases of the junction unmatched. CDR3 size: 15 residues. CDR1 and CDR2 (germline): MRHNA, SNTAGT. This CDR3 reads CASSDGTGAYNEQFF. As DNA, the CDR3 is TGTGCCAGCAGTGACGGGACAGGGGCCTACAATGAGCAGTTCTTC.

J is TRBJ2-7 and V is TRBV28; 13 bases fit TRBD2. CDR1 is MDHEN and CDR2 is SYDVKM in the germline V gene. The CDR3 loop spans 20 amino acids. The junction had 15 bases not matched to a gene; V was cut back by 2 bases and J by 2 bases. The CDR3 region is CASSLDLLAGGLSATYEQYF. The CDR3, as DNA: TGTGCCAGCAGTTTAGACCTACTAGCGGGGGGGCTGTCGGCGACCTACGAGCAGTACTTC. Using reference TRBV28 and TRBJ2-7 for the parts outside the CDR3, the full variable domain is DVKVTQSSRYLVKRTGEKVFLECVQDMDHENMFWYRQDPGLGLRLIYFSYDVKMKEKGDIPEGYSVSREKKERFSLILESASTNQTSMYLCASSLDLLAGGLSATYEQYFGPGTRLTVT.

This chain joins TRBV29-1 and TRBJ1-1, with D uncertain. The V end lost 4 bases, the J end lost 0 bases, and 6 bases lay between the germline ends. The CDR3 is 12 residues long. CDR1 SQVTM and CDR2 ANQGSEA come from the germline V gene. The CDR3 here is CSVVSLNTEAFF. DNA of the CDR3: TGCAGCGTTGTATCCCTGAACACTGAAGCTTTCTTT.

This clone came up once. This rearrangement joins TRBV19 to TRBJ1-1; 7 bases line up with TRBD1. The CDR3 runs 17 residues. Germline V gives CDR1 LNHDA, CDR2 SQIVND (reference sequence). V trimming: 4 bases; J trimming: 0 bases; junction bases outside the gene matches: 11. As DNA, the CDR3 is TGTGCCAGTAGTAGGGGGTTTGGGGACAGAATGAACACTGAAGCTTTCTTT. This translates into CASSRGFGDRMNTEAFF.

The chain is built from TRBV9 and TRBJ1-5; 8 bases match TRBD1. The junction had 6 bases not matched to a gene; V was cut back by 3 bases and J by 4 bases. Germline CDR1 reads SGDLS; CDR2 reads YYNGEE. The CDR3 sequence is 15 residues long. CDR3 in DNA: TGTGCCAGCAGCGGACAGGGGATCCCAAATCAGCCCCAGCATTTT. Protein sequence: CASSGQGIPNQPQHF.

The V call is TRBV19, the J call TRBJ2-1; the match to TRBD1 covers 9 bases. The CDR3 has 14 residues. The germline CDR1 and CDR2 sequences are LNHDA and SQIVND (reference sequence). The junction had 5 bases not matched to a gene; V was cut back by 4 bases and J by 7 bases. CDR3 DNA sequence: TGTGCCAGTAGTAGGACAGGGGTTTTGAATGAGCAGTTCTTC. Translating it yields CASSRTGVLNEQFF. The whole variable domain, filled in from reference TRBV19 and TRBJ2-1, reads DGGITQSPKYLFRKEGQNVTLSCEQNLNHDAMYWYRQDPGQGLRLIYYSQIVNDFQKGDIAEGYSVSREKKESFPLTVTSAQKNPTAFYLCASSRTGVLNEQFFGPGTRLTVL.

The chain combines TRBV7-9 with TRBJ2-4, with TRBD1 identical over 11 bases. V lost 3 bases and J lost 9; bases outside the gene matches: 4. Germline loops: CDR1 SEHNR, CDR2 FQNEAQ (reference sequence). CDR3 length equals 14 residues. Written as DNA, the CDR3 is TGTGCCAGCAGCTTGGGACAGGGGGATGGCATTCAGTACTTC. It encodes CASSLGQGDGIQYF.

The chain links TRBV2 to TRBJ2-3, with 12 bases fitting TRBD1. This CDR3 has 19 amino acids. V shed 6 bases, J shed 0 bases, and the junction held 13 bases outside the gene matches. CDR1 is SNHLY, CDR2 FYNNEI, per germline. The CDR3 protein is CASRPGQGAASPSTDTQYF. The CDR3 region has the DNA TGTGCCAGCAGACCGGGACAGGGGGCGGCTTCGCCTAGCACAGATACGCAGTATTTT. Looking up the rest from reference TRBV2 and TRBJ2-3 gives the full variable domain: EPEVTQTPSHQVTQMGQEVILRCVPISNHLYFYWYRQILGQKVEFLVSFYNNEISEKSEIFDDQFSVERPDGSNFTLKIRSTKLEDSAMYFCASRPGQGAASPSTDTQYFGPGTRLTVL.

Points on this clone: Germline is not matched at one junction end, which may reflect a read error. The CDR3 DNA is TGCAGCGTCGAAGACAGGGGGACATATGGCTACACCTTC. Amino acids: CSVEDRGTYGYTF. V gene TRBV29-1 combines with J gene TRBJ1-2; 9 bases are a match to TRBD1. The CDR3 covers 13 residues. CDR1 is SQVTM and CDR2 is ANQGSEA in the germline V gene.

V is TRBV30 and J is TRBJ2-1; tentatively, D is TRBD2 (5 bases). CDR3 size: 14 residues. Per germline, CDR1 GTSNPN and CDR2 SVGIG (reference sequence). Trimming cost V 2 bases and J 4 bases, with 12 bases left between them. CDR3 DNA: TGTGCCTGGAGTAGCGGAAGACTTTACAATGAGCAGTTCTTC. Translating it yields CAWSSGRLYNEQFF.

This chain links TRBV7-2 with TRBJ2-1; 7 positions match TRBD1. CDR3 size: 14 residues. Trimming removed 5 bases from V and 10 bases from J; junction bases left unmatched: 11. Per germline, CDR1 SGHTA and CDR2 FQGNSA. The CDR3 bases are TGTGCCAGCAGCCCGAATGACAGGGCTCGCGAGCAGTTCTTC. This translates into CASSPNDRAREQFF.

The chain carries TRBV9 and TRBJ1-1; possibly TRBD1 for D (6 bases). This CDR3 has 13 residues. The V and J ends lost 1 base and 7 bases respectively, with 11 bases between them. Germline assignment: CDR1 SGDLS and CDR2 YYNGEE. CDR3 amino acids: CASSVQGNSEAFF. As DNA, the CDR3 is TGTGCCAGCAGCGTACAGGGGAATAGTGAAGCTTTCTTT.

The genes are TRBV5-4 and TRBJ2-4; TRBD1 might be the D (5 bases). Germline V gene sequence: CDR1 SGHNT, CDR2 YYREEE (reference sequence). The ends were cut back, 4 bases at V and 0 bases at J, with 17 bases in the middle. CDR3 length: 17 amino acids. In DNA form, the CDR3 reads TGTGCCAGCAGCCCTGAAGGACATACCTTAGCCAAAAACATTCAGTACTTC. It yields the protein CASSPEGHTLAKNIQYF.

This rearrangement joins TRBV7-2 to TRBJ2-1, with 11 bases fitting TRBD2. Trimming removed 5 bases from V and 6 bases from J; junction bases left unmatched: 9. Germline V gene sequence: CDR1 SGHTA, CDR2 FQGNSA. This CDR3 has 16 amino acids. The CDR3: CASSVGLAGGINEQFF. For the CDR3, the DNA is TGTGCCAGCAGCGTTGGTCTAGCGGGGGGTATCAATGAGCAGTTCTTC.